This entry features one TCR beta chain sequence. The antigen is unknown. This entry comes from a study of identical twins. Whole-study results and caveats: Abundant cord blood beta clonotypes carried fewer insertions; memory repertoires showed none. Researchers caution that invariant MAIT and iNKT cells could partly confound zero-insertion analyses.

A universal primer site was incorporated via template switching, and the cDNA contained unique molecular identifiers. TCRdb reprocessed the 5' RACE reads via MiXCR and lists one record per CDR3 protein. The table shows under 300,000 distinct CDR3 sequences, with around an eighth occurring only once. Germline V gives CDR1 DFQATT, CDR2 SNEGSKA (reference sequence). The CDR3 covers 12 residues. V lost 3 bases, J lost 1 base, and 6 bases lay in between. The sample was memory (CD45RO+) T cells sorted from blood. The sequence was collected from a woman aged 18-29 years in good health. The V and J genes are TRBV20-1 and TRBJ2-5, with no clear D. CDR3 nucleotides: TGCAGTGCTAGTTCAGCCCAAGAGACCCAGTACTTC. Translation gives CSASSAQETQYF.